The T cell receptor beta chain under discussion was sequenced for a study of blood T cell repertoires in COVID-19. This CDR3 has 12 residues. The V gene end was trimmed by 5 bases and the J gene end by 6 bases; junction bases not matched to a gene: 3. Germline CDR1 and CDR2: SEHNR and FQNEAQ (reference sequence). Using immunoSEQ multiplex PCR, the repertoire was profiled, and TCRdb retains in-frame clones only, with some absent. The sample lists a few hundred thousand clones; 90% were seen once. Material for sequencing was PBMCs or T cells enriched from blood (not recorded which). This chain connects TRBV7-9 to TRBJ1-1, with 7 bases fitting TRBD1. The source of this sequence is a woman younger than 35 with acute COVID-19. CDR3 in amino acids: CASSLQGSEAFF. The CDR3 DNA is TGTGCCAGCAGCCTACAGGGGTCTGAAGCTTTCTTT.